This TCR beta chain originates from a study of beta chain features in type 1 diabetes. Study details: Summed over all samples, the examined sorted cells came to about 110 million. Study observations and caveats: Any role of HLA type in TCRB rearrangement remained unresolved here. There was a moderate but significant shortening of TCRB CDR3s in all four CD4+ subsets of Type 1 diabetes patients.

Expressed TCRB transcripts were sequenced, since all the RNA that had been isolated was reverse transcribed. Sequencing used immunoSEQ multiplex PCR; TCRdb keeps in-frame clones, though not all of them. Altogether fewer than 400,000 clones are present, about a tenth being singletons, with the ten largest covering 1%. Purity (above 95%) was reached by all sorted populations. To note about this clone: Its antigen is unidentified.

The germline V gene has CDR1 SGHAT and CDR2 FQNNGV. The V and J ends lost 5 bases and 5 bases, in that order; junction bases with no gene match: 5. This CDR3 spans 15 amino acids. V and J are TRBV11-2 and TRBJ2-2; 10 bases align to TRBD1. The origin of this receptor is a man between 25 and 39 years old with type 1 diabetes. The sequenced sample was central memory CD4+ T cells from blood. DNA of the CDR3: TGTGCCAGCAGCCCTGGGACAGGGGCAACCGGGGAGCTGTTTTTT. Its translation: CASSPGTGATGELFF.